The 32 T cell receptor beta chains given below trace back to one sample, sequenced in a study of T cell changes during pregnancy in multiple sclerosis. Some clones are missing from TCRdb's copy, which holds only in-frame ones; the method was immunoSEQ multiplex PCR. The repertoire includes under 150,000 clones, about 96% of them detected once, and around 0.46% sits in the top ten. The material was peripheral blood, obtained after pregnancy. The receptors here all came from a female donor with multiple sclerosis, enrolled in a pregnancy study.

The chain has TRBV7-9 and TRBJ1-1, with 9 nucleotides matching TRBD1. Losses at the gene ends were 5 bases for V and 1 base for J; bases not matched to a gene: 2. The CDR3 has 14 amino acids. CDR1 is SEHNR, CDR2 FQNEAQ, per germline (reference sequence). The CDR3 is CASSPGQGNTEAFF. In DNA, the CDR3 is TGTGCCAGCAGCCCGGGACAGGGGAACACTGAAGCTTTCTTT.

The chain links TRBV6-1 to TRBJ2-7; 7 bases line up with TRBD1. Losses at the gene ends were 5 bases for V and 0 bases for J; bases not matched to a gene: 4. The CDR3 length is 14 residues. Germline V gives CDR1 MNHNS, CDR2 SASEGT. CDR3 protein: CASSWTGSSYEQYF. CDR3 bases: TGTGCCAGCAGTTGGACAGGAAGCTCCTACGAGCAGTACTTC.

J is TRBJ2-1 and V is TRBV18, with D possibly TRBD2 on 5 matching bases. The CDR3 runs 15 residues. In germline, CDR1 is KGHSH, CDR2 LQKENI. Trimming shortened V by 0 bases and J by 10 bases, and 16 bases separated the two germline ends. The CDR3 reads CASSPPSVPGYEQFF. The CDR3 region has the DNA TGTGCCAGCTCACCACCTAGCGTGCCGGGGTACGAGCAGTTCTTC.

This chain uses TRBV28 with TRBJ1-1; no reliable D call. Germline V gene sequence: CDR1 MDHEN, CDR2 SYDVKM. V lost 1 base to trimming and J lost 5 bases, with 20 bases between them. There are 17 residues in the CDR3. The CDR3 DNA is TGTGCCAGCAGTTTATACCCCCAAGATAACCGGAGGACTGAAGCTTTCTTT. This translates into CASSLYPQDNRRTEAFF.

V gene TRBV5-6 combines with J gene TRBJ2-2, with 7 bases that match TRBD2. V dropped 0 bases and J dropped 4; count of bases not matched to a gene: 6. The CDR3 covers 16 residues. CDR1 is SGHDT and CDR2 is YYEEEE in the germline V gene. The CDR3 nucleotides read TGTGCCAGCAGCTTGGAGCTAGCGGATTTCACCGGGGAGCTGTTTTTT. Protein sequence: CASSLELADFTGELFF.

The chain has TRBV4-2 and TRBJ2-3, with a tentative D call TRBD2 (6 bases). The CDR3 loop spans 17 amino acids. Looked up from germline, CDR1 is LGHNA and CDR2 is YNFKEQ. With 9 bases removed from V and 3 bases from J, the gap between germline ends came to 25 bases. CDR3 nucleotide sequence: TGTGCCAGACAAACACCCGGGGAGGCCCGAGCAACAGATACGCAGTATTTT. Residues: CARQTPGEARATDTQYF.

V gene TRBV5-4 combines with J gene TRBJ2-7; D gene uncertain. V was pared by 2 bases and J by 3 bases, with 9 bases between. The V gene's germline CDR1 is SGHNT and CDR2 YYREEE (reference sequence). The CDR3 is made up of 13 amino acids. This CDR3 is CASSFPRSYEQYF. CDR3 DNA sequence: TGTGCCAGCAGCTTCCCCCGGAGCTACGAGCAGTACTTC.

The chain uses TRBV6-6 and TRBJ2-1, with 8 bases aligning to TRBD2. Germline V gene sequence: CDR1 MNHNY, CDR2 SVGAGI (reference sequence). This CDR3 spans 13 amino acids. The junction had 6 bases not matched to a gene; V was cut back by 5 bases and J by 9 bases. CDR3 region: CASSPGLVIEQFF. CDR3 bases: TGTGCCAGCAGTCCGGGACTAGTCATTGAGCAGTTCTTC.

This sequence joins TRBV27 and TRBJ1-1, with 7 bases fitting TRBD1. Per the germline V gene, CDR1 is MNHEY and CDR2 is SMNVEV (reference sequence). This CDR3 is built from 13 residues. V shed 6 bases, J shed 1 base, and the junction held 2 bases outside the gene matches. In DNA form, the CDR3 reads TGTGCCAGCAGGGACAGGTGGAACACTGAAGCTTTCTTT. Amino acid sequence: CASRDRWNTEAFF.

The chain is built from TRBV2 and TRBJ1-3, with TRBD1 matching over 8 bases. Losses at the gene ends were 7 bases for V and 3 bases for J; bases not matched to a gene: 5. The germline V gene has CDR1 SNHLY and CDR2 FYNNEI. The CDR3 consists of 14 residues. The CDR3 DNA reads TGTGCCAGCAAGCAGGGGGCGGGTGGAAACACCATATATTTT. Translation gives CASKQGAGGNTIYF.

V is TRBV19 and J is TRBJ2-2; 9 bases line up with TRBD2. This CDR3 is built from 15 residues. Germline V gene lookup returns CDR1 LNHDA and CDR2 SQIVND (reference sequence). V shed 4 bases and J 4 bases; nucleotides not matched to a gene: 4. Here the CDR3 reads CASSRVAGATGELFF. The CDR3 DNA reads TGTGCCAGTAGTAGAGTAGCGGGAGCCACCGGGGAGCTGTTTTTT.

This chain joins TRBV5-1 and TRBJ2-3; tentative D call: TRBD2 (6 bases). The germline V gene has CDR1 SGHRS and CDR2 YFSETQ. The CDR3 length is 15 residues. V gave up 0 bases and J gave up 0 bases, with 8 bases separating them. The DNA of the CDR3 is TGCGCCAGCAGCTTGGCGGCGGGAAGCACAGATACGCAGTATTTT. Translated, it gives CASSLAAGSTDTQYF. The full variable domain, in which reference TRBV5-1 and TRBJ2-3 provide the parts outside the CDR3, is KAGVTQTPRYLIKTRGQQVTLSCSPISGHRSVSWYQQTPGQGLQFLFEYFSETQRNKGNFPGRFSGRQFSNSRSEMNVSTLELGDSALYLCASSLAAGSTDTQYFGPGTRLTVL.

The V and J genes are TRBV10-3 and TRBJ2-7, with 13 bases fitting TRBD2. Germline values: CDR1 ENHRY, CDR2 SYGVKD. Losses at the gene ends were 10 bases for V and 0 bases for J; bases not matched to a gene: 3. The length of the CDR3 is 14 residues. CDR3 nucleotides: TGTGCCACGGGACTAGCGGGACTCTCCTACGAGCAGTACTTC. Protein: CATGLAGLSYEQYF.

This chain connects TRBV2 to TRBJ2-3; D remains ambiguous. The V gene lost 6 bases and the J gene lost 4 bases, with 8 bases spanning the gap. Looked up from germline, CDR1 is SNHLY and CDR2 is FYNNEI. This CDR3 is 12 amino acids long. The CDR3 loop reads CASSSRADTQYF. The CDR3 nucleotides read TGTGCCAGCAGCTCGAGAGCAGATACGCAGTATTTT.

V usage is TRBV5-1 and J usage is TRBJ2-5, with TRBD1 as a possible D gene (5 bases). The germline gives CDR1 SGHRS, CDR2 YFSETQ. This CDR3 has 14 residues. The V end lost 1 base, the J end lost 4 bases, and 11 bases lay between the germline ends. DNA for the CDR3: TGCGCCAGCAGCTTGAGAAGGGGTGCAGAGACCCAGTACTTC. Amino acid sequence: CASSLRRGAETQYF.

V gene TRBV5-1 combines with J gene TRBJ1-3; no clear D. The CDR3 loop spans 14 amino acids. V was cut by 0 bases and J by 0 bases, with 4 bases left in between. CDR1 and CDR2 from the germline V gene are SGHRS and YFSETQ. CDR3 in amino acids: CASSLVSSGNTIYF. The CDR3 DNA reads as TGCGCCAGCAGCTTGGTATCCTCTGGAAACACCATATATTTT.

The V call is TRBV5-6, the J call TRBJ2-5, with TRBD2 identical over 7 bases. The end of the DNA is better explained by TRBJ2-7, so the J call may be wrong. The germline V gene encodes CDR1 SGHDT and CDR2 YYEEEE. The CDR3 contains 15 residues. The CDR3 nucleotides are TGTGCCAGCAGCCTCCCGGGAGGAACGGGGTACGAGCAGTACTTC. This encodes CASSLPGGTGYEQYF.

This rearrangement joins TRBV18 to TRBJ2-7; 8 bases are a match to TRBD2. Germline V gives CDR1 KGHSH, CDR2 LQKENI. This CDR3 spans 18 amino acids. The V and J ends lost 1 base and 0 bases, in that order; junction bases with no gene match: 11. The DNA for the CDR3 is TGTGCCAGCTCACCACTCCCCCGAGCGGGAGCACCCTCCTACGAGCAGTACTTC. This encodes CASSPLPRAGAPSYEQYF.

This clone was observed a single time. The chain carries TRBV13 and TRBJ2-7, with 12 bases aligning to TRBD1. V gave up 5 bases and J gave up 6 bases; unmatched junction bases: 11. This CDR3 contains 16 residues. Per germline, CDR1 PRHDT and CDR2 FYEKMQ (reference sequence). CDR3: CASSQGQGALSSEQYF. The CDR3 region has the DNA TGTGCCAGCAGCCAGGGACAGGGGGCGCTTTCGTCCGAGCAGTACTTC.

V is TRBV29-1 and J is TRBJ2-5; 8 bases align to TRBD1. The end of the DNA fits TRBJ2-7 better, so the J call may be wrong. Germline-derived CDR1 and CDR2 are SQVTM and ANQGSEA. The CDR3 runs 11 residues. The CDR3 region is CSAQGAGEQYF. The CDR3 nucleotides read TGCAGCGCCCAGGGGGCGGGCGAGCAGTACTTC.

The rearrangement links TRBV19 to TRBJ1-3, with a possible D match to TRBD1 (5 bases). The germline V gene has CDR1 LNHDA and CDR2 SQIVND (reference sequence). Deletions cut 6 bases from V and 1 base from J, with 10 bases between. CDR3 length: 14 amino acids. CDR3 sequence: CASSLGGSGNTIYF. The CDR3, as DNA: TGTGCCAGTAGCCTGGGGGGATCTGGAAACACCATATATTTT.

The V gene is TRBV29-1, the J gene TRBJ2-1; no reliable D call. Trimming took off 7 bases at V and 1 base at J, with 8 bases between the two ends. CDR1 is SQVTM, CDR2 ANQGSEA, per germline. This CDR3 spans 12 amino acids. CDR3 sequence: CSGASSYNEQFF. The DNA of the CDR3 is TGCAGCGGTGCGAGTTCCTACAATGAGCAGTTCTTC.

The gene calls are TRBV5-1 and TRBJ2-1; 10 bases are a match to TRBD2. The CDR3 has 16 residues. Losses at the gene ends were 0 bases for V and 3 bases for J; bases not matched to a gene: 3. Germline CDR1 reads SGHRS; CDR2 reads YFSETQ. As DNA, the CDR3 is TGCGCCAGCAGCTTGGGGACTAGCGGTTTCTACAATGAGCAGTTCTTC. Translating it yields CASSLGTSGFYNEQFF.

The CDR3 bases are TGTGCCAGCAGGGCGGGGACAGGGGGCACTGAAGCTTTCTTT. The encoded protein is CASRAGTGGTEAFF. The chain employs TRBV2 and TRBJ1-1; the match to TRBD1 covers 11 bases. The germline gives CDR1 SNHLY, CDR2 FYNNEI. Trimming cost V 6 bases and J 4 bases; bases outside gene matches: 4. This CDR3 is 14 amino acids long.

The chain has TRBV15 and TRBJ2-1; D ambiguous. Trimming removed 0 bases from V and 7 bases from J, with 7 bases in between. This CDR3 is built from 13 residues. CDR1 and CDR2 (germline): LNHNV, YYDKDF (reference sequence). CDR3 sequence: CATSRDIVNEQFF. CDR3 DNA sequence: TGTGCCACCAGCAGAGATATCGTTAATGAGCAGTTCTTC.

The rearrangement joins TRBV6-5 to TRBJ1-2; 9 bases are a match to TRBD1. CDR1 is MNHEY, CDR2 SVGAGI, per germline. V shed 6 bases, J shed 6 bases, and the junction held 8 bases outside the gene matches. The CDR3 runs 14 residues. CDR3 DNA: TGTGCCAGCAGGCGACAGGGGGGTCTCGATGGCTACACCTTC. This gives the protein CASRRQGGLDGYTF.

This clone has only one observation. The chain is built from TRBV6-5 and TRBJ1-1, with D possibly being TRBD1 (5 bases). The germline V gene encodes CDR1 MNHEY and CDR2 SVGAGI. The CDR3 length is 13 residues. With 8 bases removed from V and 4 bases from J, the gap between germline ends came to 14 bases. The CDR3 region is CASGQGWSTEAFF. CDR3 in DNA: TGTGCCAGCGGTCAGGGCTGGAGCACTGAAGCTTTCTTT.

The CDR3 reads CASSLGRQPLRTGELFF. As DNA, the CDR3 is TGTGCCAGCAGCTTAGGCCGACAGCCTCTGCGAACCGGGGAGCTGTTTTTT. The genes are TRBV7-9 and TRBJ2-2; D possibly corresponds to TRBD1 (5 bases). Germline assignment: CDR1 SEHNR and CDR2 FQNEAQ (reference sequence). This CDR3 has 17 amino acids. With 1 base removed from V and 5 bases from J, the gap between germline ends came to 17 bases.

The rearrangement links TRBV28 to TRBJ1-5; D remains unclear. The CDR3 runs to 14 residues. Trimming shortened V by 11 bases and J by 1 base, and 15 bases separated the two germline ends. The germline V gene has CDR1 MDHEN and CDR2 SYDVKM. CDR3 in amino acids: CALMTRGSNQPQHF. The CDR3 coding sequence is TGTGCCCTTATGACCAGAGGGAGCAATCAGCCCCAGCATTTT.

This clone has a single count. This chain uses TRBV29-1 with TRBJ2-3; the D is unclear. The CDR3 is made up of 11 amino acids. Germline CDR1 reads SQVTM; CDR2 reads ANQGSEA. The V gene lost 4 bases and the J gene lost 5 bases, with 7 bases spanning the gap. CDR3 DNA: TGCAGCGTTGTTCGCGGAGATACGCAGTATTTT. Translation: CSVVRGDTQYF.

The gene calls are TRBV9 and TRBJ1-2, with D unclear. The CDR3 extends over 15 amino acids. CDR1 is SGDLS and CDR2 is YYNGEE in the germline V gene. V lost 0 bases, J lost 7 bases, and 16 bases lay in between. The CDR3 spells CASSVALTTNPGYTF. The CDR3 nucleotides read TGTGCCAGCAGCGTAGCCCTAACTACAAACCCTGGCTACACCTTC.

V and J are TRBV2 and TRBJ2-7; 7 positions match TRBD1. V shed 4 bases, J shed 3 bases, and the junction held 12 bases outside the gene matches. CDR3 length: 16 residues. Per the germline V gene, CDR1 is SNHLY and CDR2 is FYNNEI. CDR3 nucleotides: TGTGCCAGCAGTGGGGGCCGGGACAGAGTTTACTACGAGCAGTACTTC. Its protein product is CASSGGRDRVYYEQYF.